This TCR beta chain derives from a study of blood T cell repertoires in COVID-19 (dated by TCRdb to about 2020). Regarding the research as a whole: The collaborator samples originated in the United States, Italy and Spain and spanned the acute and convalescent phases of COVID-19. The material from the prospective study consisted of cDNA or gDNA derived from T cells, B-cell-depleted T cells, or PBMCs. The dataset comprised deeply sampled blood TCRbeta repertoires from subjects exposed to, actively infected with, or recovered from COVID-19. The repertoires were released in a freely available public database intended as a resource for research on the immune response to SARS-CoV-2. The samples were drawn from the first 160 participants of the ongoing ImmuneRACE study and from about 1,200 subjects provided by 6 global collaborators. Where available, HLA class I and class II types were obtained from metadata supplied by the sample provider rather than from assay-based typing. Sample metadata almost always included a de-identified subject ID, COVID-19 status, age in years and sex. Paper-wide results and their limitations: The quantity of clinical and demographic metadata differed by source and by participant and was supplied without curation.

Collaborating institutions collected whole blood in K2EDTA tubes following their own protocols. For TCRbeta analysis, collaborator samples were shipped as frozen whole blood, as isolated PBMCs, or as DNA extracted from either sample type. The immunoSEQ Assay, a bias-controlled multiplex PCR, was used to amplify TCRbeta CDR3 regions from genomic DNA. Turning to the authors' computational methods: The number of nucleated cells in each sample was estimated by amplification of reference gene primers within the assay. To quantify the absolute abundance of each unique TCRbeta CDR3 rearrangement, sequence reads were collapsed and filtered. For each sample, productive Simpson clonality was calculated by taking the square root of Simpson's diversity index across productive rearrangements. TCRdb stores this immuneACCESS table with in-frame sequences only. Part of the clones is absent; in the studies checked, under half of the shortfall reflects unresolved V genes, and no reason is known for the rest. V, J and clone size derive from that table, while D and trimming were established from the DNA sequence. Counted in this sample were 110,000 or so clones; approximately 90% of them appeared once. In total, the top ten clones hold approximately 4.4% of the sample.

Concerning this clone itself: Its target antigen remains unknown. No base qualities exist here, and no much larger clone lies one base off it.

The CDR3, from cysteine to phenylalanine, totals 14 residues. This entry keeps only the CDR3 DNA: 42 bases, framed from base 1. Germline trimming: 2 bases from V, 9 bases from J; junction bases outside gene matches: 6. In the germline V gene, CDR1 corresponds to ENHRY and CDR2 to SYGVKD. The sample consisted of peripheral blood. The V and J genes are TRBV10-3 and TRBJ2-1; 8 middle bases align to TRBD2. The source is a woman aged 50 to 65 with acute or convalescent COVID-19. The nucleotide sequence reads as follows: TGTGCCATCAGTGAGATTGGGACTAGATCTGAGCAGTTCTTC. The translation is CAISEIGTRSEQFF.